This T cell receptor (beta chain) was sequenced for a study of T cells in Graves' hyperthyroidism and ophthalmopathy. Study-level points and caveats: The authors' 13 V-J model separated ophthalmopathy from stable hyperthyroidism.

Regions amplified from RNA transcripts were the TCR beta CDR3 regions. First-round RT-PCR targeting the TCR CDR3 was performed with the HTBI primer set. TCRdb ran MiXCR on the multiplex PCR reads and lists one entry per CDR3 protein. The sample yields roughly 570,000 distinct CDR3 sequences, 40% to 55% seen once. V gave up 6 bases and J gave up 3 bases; unmatched junction bases: 3. Per germline, CDR1 SNHLY and CDR2 FYNNEI. CDR3 length equals 14 residues. This clonotype has more than one count but fewer than ten. The antigen is undetermined. Patients between 18 and 65 years old had hyperthyroidism, newly diagnosed and lasting under 2 months. Clinical symptoms, serum thyroxine, TRAb, thyroid ultrasound and orbital computed tomography informed diagnoses.

Sequencing used peripheral blood or thyroid tissue (not recorded which). This clonotype originated in a woman aged 18-30 years with Graves' hyperthyroidism. The chain links TRBV2 to TRBJ2-7; 12 nucleotides align to TRBD2. CDR3 in amino acids: CASSGLAGFYEQYF. The DNA for the CDR3 is TGTGCCAGCAGCGGACTAGCGGGATTCTACGAGCAGTACTTC.